This T cell receptor beta chain was sequenced during a study of vaccination effects on CD4 cells after COVID-19. Germline V lookup: CDR1 LNHNV, CDR2 YYDKDF (reference sequence). The V end was cut by 0 bases, the J end by 1 base, with 7 bases between. This CDR3 is built from 15 residues. Expansion of antigen-specific CD4+ T cells with viral peptide pools was carried out by the ViraFEST assay before sequencing. The culture ran for nine to ten days, and then CD4+ T cells were isolated. Prior SARS-CoV-2 infection was absent in the vaccine recipients, as shown by negative nucleocapsid antibodies. Half of the medium was exchanged for IL-2 medium on both days 3 and 7. Clones were read by immunoSEQ multiplex PCR, and TCRdb kept only the in-frame ones, dropping some. The sample consists of 25,000 to 35,000 clones, more than 60% of them appearing once. Study results and limitations: Whether induced by infection or by vaccine, clones showed marked clonal contraction late after vaccination. The vaccine-induced clones of healthy vaccinees included only 1 of 255 that cross-reacted with common cold coronaviruses.

About this clone: What it binds is unknown.

This receptor was obtained from a human donor who received a COVID-19 vaccine. The chain has TRBV15 and TRBJ2-1; D not resolved. The material sequenced was CD4+ T cells from PBMCs cultured with SARS-CoV-2 spike peptides, taken before COVID-19 vaccination. This chain's CDR3 is CATSRDGTSYNEQFF. The CDR3 region has the DNA TGTGCCACCAGCAGAGATGGTACGTCCTACAATGAGCAGTTCTTC.